These 27 T cell receptor beta chains originate from one sample sequenced in a study of CD8 T cells in Susac syndrome. cDNA came from roughly 0.53 to 1 ug RNA primed by random hexamers. TCRdb re-analysed the immunoSEQ multiplex PCR reads in MiXCR, keeping a single row per CDR3 protein. This sample has around 270,000 distinct CDR3 sequences, with around nine tenths found just once. The sample was CD8+ T cells from PBMCs. The source is a human donor with multiple sclerosis.

The rearrangement joins TRBV23-1 to TRBJ1-5; 8 bases agree with TRBD1. TRBV23-1 is assigned to the ORF class and has an uncertain function. The CDR3 contains 13 residues. V lost 3 bases and J lost 7; bases outside the gene matches: 2. The DNA for the CDR3 is TGCGCCAGCAGTCACAGGGGGCGGCAGCCCCAGCATTTT. This encodes CASSHRGRQPQHF.

The chain combines TRBV11-2 with TRBJ1-1; 7 nucleotides match TRBD1. The CDR3 has 14 residues. Germline V gives CDR1 SGHAT, CDR2 FQNNGV. J gave up 5 bases and V 3 bases, and 6 bases lay outside the gene matches. CDR3 sequence reads: CASSLHRGVTEAFF. The CDR3, as DNA: TGTGCCAGCAGCTTGCACAGGGGTGTAACTGAAGCTTTCTTT. The full variable domain, completed using reference TRBV11-2 and TRBJ1-1, is EAGVAQSPRYKIIEKRQSVAFWCNPISGHATLYWYQQILGQGPKLLIQFQNNGVVDDSQLPKDRFSAERLKGVDSTLKIQPAKLEDSAVYLCASSLHRGVTEAFFGQGTRLTVV.

The chain recombines TRBV13 with TRBJ2-2; D is ambiguous. This CDR3 region has 15 residues. Per the germline V gene, CDR1 is PRHDT and CDR2 is FYEKMQ (reference sequence). The germline V and J ends were trimmed by 2 bases and 1 base, with 8 bases remaining between them. The CDR3 DNA reads TGTGCCAGCAGCTTAACAGACCTGAACACCGGGGAGCTGTTTTTT. It yields the protein CASSLTDLNTGELFF.

V gene TRBV20-1 combines with J gene TRBJ1-2, with a tentative D call TRBD1 (6 bases). V lost 0 bases and J 5 bases, leaving 16 bases between the germline ends. The CDR3 runs 15 residues. From germline, CDR1 is DFQATT and CDR2 SNEGSKA (reference sequence). CDR3 amino acids: CSARERLQGMYGYTF. CDR3 nucleotides: TGCAGTGCTAGAGAGCGACTCCAGGGGATGTATGGCTACACCTTC.

The CDR3 DNA reads as TGCAGTGCAGACGGACTAGCGGGAGGACCAGCGAACACCGGGGAGCTGTTTTTT. Encoded protein: CSADGLAGGPANTGELFF. This sequence joins TRBV20-1 and TRBJ2-2, with TRBD2 matching over 14 bases. Looked up from germline, CDR1 is DFQATT and CDR2 is SNEGSKA (reference sequence). V lost 6 bases, J lost 0 bases, and 9 bases stayed unmatched. CDR3 length: 18 amino acids.

The rearrangement uses TRBV30 and TRBJ2-1; possibly TRBD2 for D (6 bases). The CDR3 covers 13 residues. V dropped 4 bases and J dropped 4 bases, with 11 bases sitting between them. In germline, CDR1 is GTSNPN, CDR2 SVGIG (reference sequence). The CDR3 DNA follows: TGTGCCTGGACCAGGGACTCTTACAATGAGCAGTTCTTC. Amino acid sequence: CAWTRDSYNEQFF.

This rearrangement joins TRBV28 to TRBJ1-2, with TRBD1 as a possible D gene (5 bases). The germline V gene has CDR1 MDHEN and CDR2 SYDVKM. Trimming removed 3 bases at V and 4 bases at J, with 15 bases between. The CDR3 loop spans 15 amino acids. The chain's CDR3 is CASSLAGTPVYGYTF. In nucleotides, the CDR3 is TGTGCCAGCAGTTTGGCCGGGACCCCCGTCTATGGCTACACCTTC.

V and J are TRBV6-2 or TRBV6-3 and TRBJ2-1, with 9 bases that match TRBD1. Unmatched junction bases numbered 5, after V lost 8 bases and J lost 3 bases. Germline CDR1 and CDR2: MNHEY and SVGEGT. The CDR3 is made up of 14 amino acids. For the CDR3, the DNA is TGTGCCAGCGGGACAGGGTGGTACTACAATGAGCAGTTCTTC. Its translation: CASGTGWYYNEQFF.

This clonotype was picked up one time. The chain joins TRBV28 to TRBJ2-7, with 10 positions matching TRBD2. Trimming removed 5 bases from V and 1 base from J; junction bases left unmatched: 14. Germline CDR1 is MDHEN and CDR2 is SYDVKM. CDR3 length: 18 amino acids. This CDR3 reads CASSPGASGSRESYEQYF. The CDR3 bases are TGTGCCAGCAGTCCAGGGGCTAGCGGGAGCCGGGAATCCTACGAGCAGTACTTC.

The V and J genes are TRBV2 and TRBJ1-3; perhaps TRBD1 as D (5 bases). V lost 5 bases and J 0 bases, leaving 20 bases between the germline ends. Germline CDR1 and CDR2: SNHLY and FYNNEI. CDR3 length: 18 residues. The chain's CDR3 is CASSPWWPQGYSGNTIYF. DNA for the CDR3: TGTGCCAGCAGTCCGTGGTGGCCTCAGGGCTACTCTGGAAACACCATATATTTT.

The sample holds one count of this clonotype. V gene TRBV15 combines with J gene TRBJ2-2, with 9 bases that match TRBD2. The CDR3 length is 16 residues. The V gene end was trimmed by 3 bases and the J gene end by 7 bases; junction bases not matched to a gene: 9. CDR1 and CDR2 (germline): LNHNV, YYDKDF (reference sequence). CDR3 bases: TGTGCCACCAGCAGCCCGGGACTAGCTGTGGGCGGGGAGCTGTTTTTT. Its protein is CATSSPGLAVGGELFF. The full variable domain, rest sourced from reference TRBV15 and TRBJ2-2, is DAMVIQNPRYQVTQFGKPVTLSCSQTLNHNVMYWYQQKSSQAPKLLFHYYDKDFNNEADTPDNFQSRRPNTSFCFLDIRSPGLGDTAMYLCATSSPGLAVGGELFFGEGSRLTVL.

The chain has TRBV7-9 and TRBJ2-2, with TRBD1 as a possible D gene (6 bases). This CDR3 contains 15 residues. With 3 bases removed from V and 2 bases from J, the gap between germline ends came to 10 bases. Germline CDR1 SEHNR, CDR2 FQNEAQ (reference sequence). CDR3 loop: CASSFRTVNTGELFF. CDR3 in DNA: TGTGCCAGCAGCTTTCGGACAGTCAACACCGGGGAGCTGTTTTTT.

V usage is TRBV11-2 and J usage is TRBJ1-6; possibly TRBD1 for D (6 bases). V lost 5 bases to trimming and J lost 0 bases, with 17 bases between them. The CDR3 runs to 18 residues. Germline values: CDR1 SGHAT, CDR2 FQNNGV. The CDR3 region is CASSTPLQDSSYNSPLHF. CDR3 coding DNA: TGTGCCAGCAGCACCCCCTTACAGGACAGCTCCTATAATTCACCCCTCCACTTT.

The J gene is TRBJ2-1, the V gene TRBV7-3, with D tentatively TRBD1 (5 bases). Trimming pared 2 bases from V and 0 bases from J, leaving 14 bases between. This CDR3 has 17 residues. Germline values: CDR1 SGHTA, CDR2 FQGTGA. The CDR3 coding sequence is TGTGCCAGCAGCTTAGGGGCAGGGATGAGCTCCTACAATGAGCAGTTCTTC. Translating it yields CASSLGAGMSSYNEQFF.

The chain recombines TRBV20-1 with TRBJ2-3; 7 bases agree with TRBD2. The CDR3 is 14 amino acids. The J segment lost 5 bases and the V segment lost 6 bases, leaving 11 bases of the junction unmatched. Per the germline V gene, CDR1 is DFQATT and CDR2 is SNEGSKA (reference sequence). The CDR3 nucleotides read TGCAGTGCCTCTGCTTGGCGGGAGTTAGATACGCAGTATTTT. Amino acid sequence: CSASAWRELDTQYF.

V is TRBV30 and J is TRBJ2-1; possibly TRBD1 for D (6 bases). CDR3 size: 14 residues. Deletions cut 2 bases from V and 4 bases from J, with 12 bases between. The V gene's germline CDR1 is GTSNPN and CDR2 SVGIG (reference sequence). DNA for the CDR3: TGTGCCTGGAGTATGACAGGAACGTACAATGAGCAGTTCTTC. This codes for CAWSMTGTYNEQFF.

The chain carries TRBV12-3 or TRBV12-4 and TRBJ1-5; D possibly corresponds to TRBD1 (5 bases). CDR3 length: 15 residues. V was shortened by 5 bases and J by 0 bases, with 11 bases between the two germline ends. For the CDR3, the DNA is TGTGCCAGCAGTACCGGACATTTTAGCAATCAGCCCCAGCATTTT. Residues: CASSTGHFSNQPQHF.

This clonotype was recorded only once. This chain uses TRBV18 with TRBJ1-1, with 9 nucleotides matching TRBD1. This CDR3 is built from 15 residues. From germline, CDR1 is KGHSH and CDR2 LQKENI. V lost 1 base and J lost 6; bases outside the gene matches: 6. The CDR3 loop reads CASSPRGQGDAEAFF. CDR3 DNA: TGTGCCAGCTCACCACGGGGACAGGGAGACGCTGAAGCTTTCTTT.

The CDR3 is CSATDREYEQYF. CDR3 bases: TGCAGTGCTACGGACAGAGAATACGAGCAGTACTTC. This rearrangement joins TRBV20-1 to TRBJ2-7; tentatively, D is TRBD1 (6 bases). The length of the CDR3 is 12 residues. With 4 bases removed from V and 4 bases from J, the gap between germline ends came to 11 bases. Germline CDR1 reads DFQATT; CDR2 reads SNEGSKA (reference sequence).

This chain connects TRBV11-2 to TRBJ2-7; D possibly corresponds to TRBD1 (6 bases). From germline, CDR1 is SGHAT and CDR2 FQNNGV. This CDR3 is built from 16 residues. V lost 6 bases and J 5 bases, leaving 23 bases between the germline ends. The DNA of the CDR3 is TGTGCCAGCAGGTATCCCGGCACAGGGAGCTTCCACGAGCAGTACTTC. Its translation is CASRYPGTGSFHEQYF.

This clonotype has only one observation. The chain couples TRBV4-1 to TRBJ2-7; 8 bases align to TRBD1. From germline, CDR1 is MGHRA and CDR2 YSYEKL. The J segment lost 7 bases and the V segment lost 0 bases, leaving 11 bases of the junction unmatched. The CDR3 is 16 residues long. CDR3 DNA: TGCGCCAGCAGCCAAGATCAGGGGGCCAGGCTGGGGGAGCAGTACTTC. As protein: CASSQDQGARLGEQYF.

This chain connects TRBV7-9 to TRBJ2-1, with TRBD2 matching 10 bases. This CDR3 comprises 13 residues. Per the germline V gene, CDR1 is SEHNR and CDR2 is FQNEAQ (reference sequence). After removal of 8 bases from V and 8 bases from J, the junction contained 6 bases not matched to a gene. As DNA, the CDR3 is TGTGCCAGCGCGGGACTAGCGAACCATGAGCAGTTCTTC. Protein sequence: CASAGLANHEQFF.

V and J are TRBV5-4 and TRBJ1-4; D possibly corresponds to TRBD1 (6 bases). V was pared by 0 bases and J by 5 bases, with 11 bases between. The germline gives CDR1 SGHNT, CDR2 YYREEE (reference sequence). The CDR3 has 15 amino acids. The CDR3 region is CASSLGMGANEKLFF. CDR3 bases: TGTGCCAGCAGCTTGGGGATGGGGGCGAATGAAAAACTGTTTTTT.

This chain uses TRBV3-1 with TRBJ2-7; D uncertain. CDR1 is LGHDT and CDR2 is YNNKEL in the germline V gene (reference sequence). The CDR3 spans 15 residues. Trimming took off 0 bases at V and 0 bases at J, with 9 bases between the two ends. The CDR3 reads CASSQDHLSSYEQYF. The CDR3 DNA reads TGTGCCAGCAGCCAAGATCACTTGAGCTCCTACGAGCAGTACTTC.

This clonotype was found once. The rearrangement links TRBV28 to TRBJ2-5; a possible D gene is TRBD1 (5 bases). Germline V gene lookup returns CDR1 MDHEN and CDR2 SYDVKM. Trimming cost V 3 bases and J 4 bases, with 12 bases left between them. The CDR3 runs 14 residues. CDR3 in DNA: TGTGCCAGCAGTTTGGCCGCAGGGCGAGAGACCCAGTACTTC. It is translated as CASSLAAGRETQYF. The full variable domain, its missing parts supplied by reference TRBV28 and TRBJ2-5, is DVKVTQSSRYLVKRTGEKVFLECVQDMDHENMFWYRQDPGLGLRLIYFSYDVKMKEKGDIPEGYSVSREKKERFSLILESASTNQTSMYLCASSLAAGRETQYFGPGTRLLVL.

The rearrangement links TRBV27 to TRBJ2-2; 11 bases agree with TRBD1. This CDR3 is built from 18 residues. J lost 5 bases, V lost 1 base, and 9 bases had no gene match. From germline, CDR1 is MNHEY and CDR2 SMNVEV (reference sequence). CDR3: CASSLYPPGTGGTGELFF. CDR3 sequence (DNA): TGTGCCAGCAGTTTATATCCCCCCGGGACAGGGGGAACCGGGGAGCTGTTTTTT.

This clonotype was observed a few times. This chain uses TRBV6-5 with TRBJ2-7; no reliable D call. Trimming left V 2 bases short and J 2 bases short, with 7 bases between. CDR1 and CDR2 from the germline V gene are MNHEY and SVGAGI. The CDR3 totals 13 residues. DNA for the CDR3: TGTGCCAGCAGTTACCAGCTCACCTACGAGCAGTACTTC. Its protein is CASSYQLTYEQYF.